The TCR beta chain described here comes from a study of blood T cell repertoires in COVID-19. About the research overall: Donors in the United States, Italy and Spain gave samples during acute or convalescent COVID-19. In each case, the material was cDNA or gDNA derived from T cells, B-cell-depleted T cells, or PBMCs.

In the original processing: Amplification of reference gene primers provided the estimated nucleated cell counts. TCRdb's copy holds only in-frame clones and misses some; the assay was immunoSEQ multiplex PCR. That table supplies the V and J calls and clone size; D and trimming were determined from the DNA. The table has roughly 28,000 clones, 88% seen once; the top ten hold approximately 7.7%. CDR3 length: 13 amino acids. The germline V gene has CDR1 MDHEN and CDR2 SYDVKM. V was pared by 6 bases and J by 6 bases, with 12 bases between. The sequence derives from a woman in her fifties or sixties with active COVID-19. The sequenced sample consisted of peripheral blood. V is TRBV28 and J is TRBJ2-1; TRBD2 is a possible D gene (5 bases). The CDR3 DNA reads as TGTGCCAGCAGCCCCGTCGCGGGCAATGAGCAGTTCTTC. Translating it yields CASSPVAGNEQFF.